The 25 T cell receptor beta chains in this list originate from one sample, sequenced in a study of T cells in Graves' hyperthyroidism and ophthalmopathy. RNA transcripts yielded amplified TCR beta CDR3 regions. HTBI primers were the set used in a first-round RT-PCR of the TCR CDR3. TCRdb itself ran the multiplex PCR reads through MiXCR, one entry per CDR3 protein. The table shows about 840,000 distinct CDR3 sequences, with roughly 40% occurring only once. Sequenced input: blood. The receptors stem from a man aged 18 to 30 with Graves' hyperthyroidism.

The chain employs TRBV29-1 and TRBJ1-5; D gene uncertain. CDR1 SQVTM and CDR2 ANQGSEA come from the germline V gene. V lost 8 bases and J 2 bases, leaving 13 bases between the germline ends. The CDR3 has 13 amino acids. For the CDR3, the DNA is TGCAGCCCTGGGGAGGAGGGCAATCAGCCCCAGCATTTT. This translates into CSPGEEGNQPQHF.

The sample holds one count of this clonotype. The chain links TRBV10-3 to TRBJ1-5; possible D gene TRBD1, 5 bases. Trimming left V 8 bases short and J 3 bases short, with 14 bases between. CDR1 ENHRY and CDR2 SYGVKD come from the germline V gene. The length of the CDR3 is 14 residues. CDR3 sequence: CAIGGSGSNQPQHF. For the CDR3, the DNA is TGTGCCATCGGGGGGTCAGGCTCCAATCAGCCCCAGCATTTT.

The chain employs TRBV3-1 and TRBJ1-2; D not certain. The CDR3 consists of 13 residues. Germline CDR1 LGHDT, CDR2 YNNKEL (reference sequence). Trimming shortened V by 4 bases and J by 4 bases, and 10 bases separated the two germline ends. The CDR3 here is CASSPDGAYGYTF. CDR3 DNA: TGTGCCAGCAGCCCCGACGGCGCCTATGGCTACACCTTC.

This clonotype was seen once. The CDR3 region is CASSQDPSFGPRQETQYF. CDR3 nucleotide sequence: TGTGCCAGCAGCCAAGATCCTTCCTTCGGGCCGAGGCAAGAGACCCAGTACTTC. This chain connects TRBV7-8 to TRBJ2-5; no reliable D call. The V gene's germline CDR1 is SGHVS and CDR2 FQNEAQ. The ends were cut back, 5 bases at V and 2 bases at J, with 24 bases in the middle. The CDR3 runs to 18 residues. Complete variable domain (other parts from reference TRBV7-8 and TRBJ2-5): GAGVSQSPRYKVAKRGQDVALRCDPISGHVSLFWYQQALGQGPEFLTYFQNEAQLDKSGLPSDRFFAERPEGSVSTLKIQRTQQEDSAVYLCASSQDPSFGPRQETQYFGPGTRLLVL.

This clonotype was seen ten or more times. The V and J genes are TRBV24-1 and TRBJ2-7; 10 positions match TRBD1. CDR1 and CDR2 from the germline V gene are KGHDR and SFDVKD. J gave up 2 bases and V 4 bases, and 7 bases lay outside the gene matches. There are 16 residues in the CDR3. CDR3 bases: TGTGCCACCAGTGACCAGGGACAGGGGCGTACCTACGAGCAGTACTTC. Its translation: CATSDQGQGRTYEQYF.

This clonotype came up a few times. The CDR3 DNA reads TGTGCCAGCAGTCCTACAGGGGGGGTCGGGGAGCTGTTTTTT. It codes for CASSPTGGVGELFF. The J gene is TRBJ2-2, the V gene TRBV12-3 or TRBV12-4, with D tentatively TRBD1 (8 bases). V was shortened by 5 bases and J by 7 bases, with 14 bases between the two germline ends. This CDR3 is 14 amino acids long.

This clonotype was observed many times. The chain recombines TRBV10-3 with TRBJ1-1; D might be TRBD1 (6 bases). Trimming took off 6 bases at V and 2 bases at J, with 10 bases between the two ends. Germline CDR1 ENHRY, CDR2 SYGVKD. The CDR3 is 13 amino acids. CDR3 sequence (DNA): TGTGCCATCAGCCGGGACACAAACACTGAAGCTTTCTTT. Amino acids: CAISRDTNTEAFF.

A few counts support this clonotype. The chain uses TRBV9 and TRBJ2-7; 9 bases align to TRBD2. V dropped 2 bases and J dropped 2; count of bases not matched to a gene: 2. The CDR3 spans 14 residues. CDR1 SGDLS and CDR2 YYNGEE come from the germline V gene. CDR3 amino acids: CASSVSGGPYEQYF. For the CDR3, the DNA is TGTGCCAGCAGCGTTAGCGGGGGACCCTACGAGCAGTACTTC. The variable domain in full, completed from reference TRBV9 and TRBJ2-7, reads DSGVTQTPKHLITATGQRVTLRCSPRSGDLSVYWYQQSLDQGLQFLIQYYNGEERAKGNILERFSAQQFPDLHSELNLSSLELGDSALYFCASSVSGGPYEQYFGPGTRLTVT.

The V call is TRBV28, the J call TRBJ1-4; possible D gene TRBD1, 6 bases. V lost 3 bases to trimming and J lost 5 bases, with 10 bases between them. Germline lookup yields CDR1 MDHEN and CDR2 SYDVKM. The CDR3 is made up of 14 amino acids. This chain's CDR3 is CASSLDSVNEKLFF. In DNA form, the CDR3 reads TGTGCCAGCAGTTTGGACAGCGTGAATGAAAAACTGTTTTTT. The full variable domain, in which reference TRBV28 and TRBJ1-4 provide the parts outside the CDR3, is DVKVTQSSRYLVKRTGEKVFLECVQDMDHENMFWYRQDPGLGLRLIYFSYDVKMKEKGDIPEGYSVSREKKERFSLILESASTNQTSMYLCASSLDSVNEKLFFGSGTQLSVL.

The rearrangement joins TRBV19 to TRBJ2-2; D call uncertain. The CDR3 has 12 amino acids. The V and J ends lost 4 bases and 6 bases respectively, with 6 bases between them. From germline, CDR1 is LNHDA and CDR2 SQIVND (reference sequence). The CDR3 region has the DNA TGTGCCAGTAGTAACAGCCCCGGGGAGCTGTTTTTT. Translating it yields CASSNSPGELFF.

This chain joins TRBV6-1 and TRBJ1-1, with D perhaps matching TRBD1 (6 bases). Germline CDR1 and CDR2: MNHNS and SASEGT. The germline V and J ends were trimmed by 7 bases and 4 bases, with 13 bases remaining between them. The CDR3 sequence is 13 residues long. The CDR3 loop is CASMRRGATEAFF. The CDR3 region has the DNA TGTGCCAGCATGCGGAGGGGGGCCACTGAAGCTTTCTTT.

This clonotype was detected only once. The V gene is TRBV28, the J gene TRBJ2-7; TRBD1 agrees at 8 bases. Per the germline V gene, CDR1 is MDHEN and CDR2 is SYDVKM. Trimming cost V 5 bases and J 2 bases; bases outside gene matches: 11. The CDR3 is 16 amino acids. The CDR3: CASSLPGGAGAYEQYF. Here the CDR3 DNA reads TGTGCCAGCAGTCTACCAGGGGGCGCTGGGGCCTACGAGCAGTACTTC. The whole variable domain, remainder taken from reference TRBV28 and TRBJ2-7, is DVKVTQSSRYLVKRTGEKVFLECVQDMDHENMFWYRQDPGLGLRLIYFSYDVKMKEKGDIPEGYSVSREKKERFSLILESASTNQTSMYLCASSLPGGAGAYEQYFGPGTRLTVT.

The V gene is TRBV19, the J gene TRBJ1-1; unclear D gene. Germline V gene data show CDR1 as LNHDA and CDR2 as SQIVND (reference sequence). V lost 3 bases and J 5 bases, leaving 13 bases between the germline ends. The CDR3 covers 14 residues. This CDR3 reads CASSIGRGPTEAFF. The CDR3 DNA sequence: TGTGCCAGTAGTATCGGTCGCGGACCAACTGAAGCTTTCTTT.

A note on this clonotype: A much larger clone differs from this one at a single base, so this may be a read error. The chain carries TRBV7-6 and TRBJ2-5; maybe TRBD2 (5 bases). This CDR3 contains 14 residues. Per the germline V gene, CDR1 is SGHVS and CDR2 is FNYEAQ. The germline V and J ends were trimmed by 4 bases and 7 bases, with 16 bases remaining between them. CDR3: CASSSQDWERTQYF. The CDR3 nucleotides read TGTGCCAGCAGCTCCCAGGACTGGGAGAGGACCCAGTACTTC. Complete variable domain (other parts from reference TRBV7-6 and TRBJ2-5): GAGVSQSPRYKVTKRGQDVALRCDPISGHVSLYWYRQALGQGPEFLTYFNYEAQQDKSGLPNDRFSAERPEGSISTLTIQRTEQRDSAMYRCASSSQDWERTQYFGPGTRLLVL.

The V call is TRBV25-1, the J call TRBJ2-7; tentative D call: TRBD1 (6 bases). Per the germline V gene, CDR1 is MGHDK and CDR2 is SYGVNS. The CDR3 sequence is 13 residues long. Between the trimmed V and J ends, which lost 8 bases and 4 bases, there was a span of 15 bases. CDR3 DNA: TGTGCCAGCGTTGGTCTCCAGGGGTACGAGCAGTACTTC. It specifies CASVGLQGYEQYF.

The CDR3 region has the DNA TGTGCCAGCAGCTTAGTATTTTGGCGGGAGCTGGTAGATACGCAGTATTTT. Protein: CASSLVFWRELVDTQYF. This chain joins TRBV7-2 and TRBJ2-3; 7 positions match TRBD2. The CDR3 has 17 residues. Germline CDR1 is SGHTA and CDR2 is FQGNSA. The V gene end was trimmed by 1 base and the J gene end by 5 bases; junction bases not matched to a gene: 12.

Concerning this clonotype itself: This may arise from a read error, as a much more abundant clone is one base away. Likely a read error: the CDR3 ends without its conserved phenylalanine or tryptophan. This chain connects TRBV24-1 to TRBJ2-5, with 7 bases lining up with TRBD1. With 0 bases clipped from V and 5 bases from J, the junction kept 5 bases outside the gene matches. Germline CDR1 reads KGHDR; CDR2 reads SFDVKD. The CDR3 loop spans 15 amino acids. The CDR3: CATSDLLQGQETQYL. The CDR3 DNA reads TGTGCCACCAGTGATTTGCTACAGGGGCAGGAGACCCAGTACCTC.

A few counts support this clonotype. The rearrangement links TRBV19 to TRBJ1-4, with 8 bases that match TRBD1. Losses at the gene ends were 5 bases for V and 10 bases for J; bases not matched to a gene: 12. This CDR3 contains 15 residues. Per the germline V gene, CDR1 is LNHDA and CDR2 is SQIVND (reference sequence). DNA of the CDR3: TGTGCCAGTAGTCCCGTGACAGGGGTGAAGGTAAAACTGTTTTTT. As protein: CASSPVTGVKVKLFF.

The chain recombines TRBV2 with TRBJ2-2; the match to TRBD2 covers 9 bases. Germline-derived CDR1 and CDR2 are SNHLY and FYNNEI. Trimming removed 6 bases from V and 0 bases from J; junction bases left unmatched: 5. The CDR3 loop spans 16 amino acids. CDR3 in DNA: TGTGCCAGCAGCCAAACTAGCGGGTCGAACACCGGGGAGCTGTTTTTT. Its protein is CASSQTSGSNTGELFF. Together with reference TRBV2 and TRBJ2-2, the CDR3 gives the full variable domain: EPEVTQTPSHQVTQMGQEVILRCVPISNHLYFYWYRQILGQKVEFLVSFYNNEISEKSEIFDDQFSVERPDGSNFTLKIRSTKLEDSAMYFCASSQTSGSNTGELFFGEGSRLTVL.

About this clonotype: A much larger clonotype is one base distant, so this may be a read error. This sequence joins TRBV19 and TRBJ2-6, with a possible D match to TRBD1 (5 bases). Germline V lookup: CDR1 LNHDA, CDR2 SQIVND (reference sequence). This CDR3 is 15 amino acids long. The CDR3 reads CASTSRDSGANALTF. The DNA for the CDR3 is TGTGCCAGTACCTCAAGAGACTCTGGGGCCAACGCCCTGACTTTC.

This clonotype was seen ten or more times. The CDR3 reads CASSLFGLAGAETQYF. The CDR3 nucleotides read TGTGCCAGCAGCTTATTCGGACTAGCGGGAGCGGAGACCCAGTACTTC. The gene calls are TRBV7-9 and TRBJ2-5; 13 nucleotides line up with TRBD2. CDR1 is SEHNR, CDR2 FQNEAQ, per germline (reference sequence). The V and J ends lost 2 bases and 5 bases, in that order; junction bases with no gene match: 5. The CDR3 extends over 16 amino acids.

A word on this clonotype: A much larger clonotype is one base distant, so this may be a read error. The chain is built from TRBV2 and TRBJ2-6, with a tentative D call TRBD1 (6 bases). Looked up from germline, CDR1 is SNHLY and CDR2 is FYNNEI. This CDR3 has 16 residues. CDR3 residues: CASNPGHVSEANVLTF. In DNA form, the CDR3 reads TGTGCCAGCAACCCGGGACACGTCTCTGAGGCCAACGTCCTGACTTTC.

This clonotype has a handful of counts. The V gene is TRBV5-1, the J gene TRBJ1-5; D is unclear. Trimming left V 0 bases short and J 7 bases short, with 11 bases between. The germline V gene encodes CDR1 SGHRS and CDR2 YFSETQ. The CDR3 sequence is 14 residues long. The CDR3 coding sequence is TGCGCCAGCAGCTTGGAAGGGCAGGACCAGCCCCAGCATTTT. Protein product: CASSLEGQDQPQHF.

This chain joins TRBV12-3 or TRBV12-4 and TRBJ2-5; D remains ambiguous. The V end was cut by 6 bases, the J end by 5 bases, with 13 bases between. The CDR3 totals 13 residues. CDR3 loop: CASSPRLRETQYF. DNA of the CDR3: TGTGCCAGCAGCCCACGACTCCGGGAGACCCAGTACTTC.

Concerning this clonotype: Compared with germline, one end of the junction differs, possibly owing to a read error. The gene calls are TRBV5-1 and TRBJ2-7; tentatively, D is TRBD2 (5 bases). CDR1 is SGHRS and CDR2 is YFSETQ in the germline V gene. The CDR3 covers 15 residues. In DNA, the CDR3 is TGCGCCAGCAGCTTGGGGGCACTCGGAGACTACGGGCAGTACTTC. It translates to CASSLGALGDYGQYF.